This TCR beta chain comes out of a study of blood T cell repertoires in COVID-19. V was trimmed by 6 bases and J by 5 bases, leaving 9 bases between them. The CDR3 is made up of 11 amino acids. Germline V gives CDR1 DFQATT, CDR2 SNEGSKA (reference sequence). Generated by immunoSEQ multiplex PCR, the TCRdb table keeps only in-frame clones and is missing some. The data contain more than 350,000 clones, 85% to 90% of them singletons. The clonotype was recovered from a man between 18 and 35 years old who had recovered from COVID-19. V and J are TRBV20-1 and TRBJ2-3; D perhaps matches TRBD1 (5 bases). Specimen: PBMCs or T cells enriched from blood (not recorded which). CDR3 coding DNA: TGCAGTGCCCCAGGGCGAGATACGCAGTATTTT. Encoded protein: CSAPGRDTQYF.